This T cell receptor beta chain came from a study of CD8 T cells in ankylosing spondylitis. TCRdb recomputed calls from the 5' RACE reads with MiXCR, one row per CDR3 protein. The sample has around 150,000 distinct CDR3 sequences, around a tenth seen once. V was pared by 1 base and J by 8 bases, with 4 bases of the junction left unmatched. The V gene's germline CDR1 is SGHRS and CDR2 YFSETQ. The CDR3 contains 14 residues. In its sample, this clonotype was seen many times. The chain employs TRBV5-1 and TRBJ2-4; the match to TRBD1 covers 9 bases. The sequence was collected from a male donor with ankylosing spondylitis or in good health (not recorded which). The sample comprised blood, either unsorted or a sorted T cell fraction (not recorded which). The CDR3 bases are TGCGCCAGCAGCTTGACAGGGGGCCTGGACATTCAGTACTTC. It is translated as CASSLTGGLDIQYF. Using reference TRBV5-1 and TRBJ2-4 for the parts outside the CDR3, the full variable domain is KAGVTQTPRYLIKTRGQQVTLSCSPISGHRSVSWYQQTPGQGLQFLFEYFSETQRNKGNFPGRFSGRQFSNSRSEMNVSTLELGDSALYLCASSLTGGLDIQYFGAGTRLSVL.